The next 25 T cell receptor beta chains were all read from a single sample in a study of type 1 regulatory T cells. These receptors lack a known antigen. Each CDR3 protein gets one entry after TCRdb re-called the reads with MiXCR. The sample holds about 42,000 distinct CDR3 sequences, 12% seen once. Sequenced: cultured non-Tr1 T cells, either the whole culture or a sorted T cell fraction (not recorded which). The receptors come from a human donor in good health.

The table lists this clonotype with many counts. The CDR3 region is CASSAPLAAGELFF. The CDR3 DNA is TGTGCCAGCAGCGCCCCACTAGCAGCCGGGGAGCTGTTTTTT. The chain joins TRBV9 to TRBJ2-2, with D possibly TRBD2 on 6 matching bases. This CDR3 is built from 14 residues. With 3 bases removed from V and 6 bases from J, the gap between germline ends came to 12 bases. Germline V gene sequence: CDR1 SGDLS, CDR2 YYNGEE.

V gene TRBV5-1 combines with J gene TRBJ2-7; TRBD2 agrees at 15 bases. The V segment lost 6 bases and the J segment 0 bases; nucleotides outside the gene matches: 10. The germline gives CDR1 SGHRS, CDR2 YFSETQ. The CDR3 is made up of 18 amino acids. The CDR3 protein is CASTPGLAGGPNSYEQYF. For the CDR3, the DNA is TGCGCCAGCACTCCGGGACTAGCGGGAGGCCCCAACTCCTACGAGCAGTACTTC.

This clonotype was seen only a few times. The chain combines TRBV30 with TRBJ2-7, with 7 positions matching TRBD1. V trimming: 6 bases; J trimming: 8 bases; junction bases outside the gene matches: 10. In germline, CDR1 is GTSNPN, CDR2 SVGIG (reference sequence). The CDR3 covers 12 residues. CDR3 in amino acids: CACRDSVPQQYF. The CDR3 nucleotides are TGTGCCTGCCGGGACAGTGTTCCCCAGCAGTACTTC.

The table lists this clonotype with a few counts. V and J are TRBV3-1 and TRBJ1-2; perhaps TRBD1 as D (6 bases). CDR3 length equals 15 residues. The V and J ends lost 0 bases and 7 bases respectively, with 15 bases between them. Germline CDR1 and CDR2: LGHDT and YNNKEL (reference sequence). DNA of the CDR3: TGTGCCAGCAGCCAAGAAGGTCTCAGGGGTTCTGGCTACACCTTC. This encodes CASSQEGLRGSGYTF. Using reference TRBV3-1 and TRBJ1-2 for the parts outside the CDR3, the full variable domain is DTAVSQTPKYLVTQMGNDKSIKCEQNLGHDTMYWYKQDSKKFLKIMFSYNNKELIINETVPNRFSPKSPDKAHLNLHINSLELGDSAVYFCASSQEGLRGSGYTFGSGTRLTVV.

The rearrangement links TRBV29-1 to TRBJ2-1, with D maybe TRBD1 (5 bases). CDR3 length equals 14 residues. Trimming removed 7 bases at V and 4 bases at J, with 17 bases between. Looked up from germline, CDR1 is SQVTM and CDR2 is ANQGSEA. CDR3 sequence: CSASPDNLYNEQFF. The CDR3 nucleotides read TGCAGCGCCTCCCCGGACAACCTTTACAATGAGCAGTTCTTC.

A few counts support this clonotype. This CDR3 is CASSLDYLGRQYF. DNA of the CDR3: TGTGCCAGCAGCTTAGACTATTTGGGGAGGCAGTATTTT. This rearrangement joins TRBV13 to TRBJ2-3; D is possibly TRBD2 (5 bases). The CDR3 has 13 amino acids. Germline-derived CDR1 and CDR2 are PRHDT and FYEKMQ (reference sequence). V gave up 1 base and J gave up 11 bases, with 13 bases separating them.

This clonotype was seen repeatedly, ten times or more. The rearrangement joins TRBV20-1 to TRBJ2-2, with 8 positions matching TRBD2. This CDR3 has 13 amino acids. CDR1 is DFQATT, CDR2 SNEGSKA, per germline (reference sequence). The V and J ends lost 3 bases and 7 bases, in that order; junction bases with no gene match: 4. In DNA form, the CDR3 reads TGCAGTGCTAGCGGGAGGGCCCTCGGGGAGCTGTTTTTT. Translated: CSASGRALGELFF.

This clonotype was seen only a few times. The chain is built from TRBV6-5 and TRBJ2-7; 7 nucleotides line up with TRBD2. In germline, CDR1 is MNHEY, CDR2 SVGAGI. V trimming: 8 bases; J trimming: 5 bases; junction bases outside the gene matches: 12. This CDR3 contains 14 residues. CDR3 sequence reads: CASGVQRDFHEQYF. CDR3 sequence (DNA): TGTGCCAGCGGTGTTCAGCGGGACTTCCACGAGCAGTACTTC.

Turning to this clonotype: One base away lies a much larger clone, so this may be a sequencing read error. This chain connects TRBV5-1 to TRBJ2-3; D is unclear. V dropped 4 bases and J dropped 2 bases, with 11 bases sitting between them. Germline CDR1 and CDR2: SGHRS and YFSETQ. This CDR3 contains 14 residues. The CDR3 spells CASSVSRNTDTQYF. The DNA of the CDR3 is TGCGCCAGCAGCGTTAGCAGGAACACAGATACGCAGTATTTT.

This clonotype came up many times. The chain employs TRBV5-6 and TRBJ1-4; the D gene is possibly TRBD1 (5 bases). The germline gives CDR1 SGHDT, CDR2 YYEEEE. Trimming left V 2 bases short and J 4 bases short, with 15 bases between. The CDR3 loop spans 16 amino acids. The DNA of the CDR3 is TGTGCCAGCAGCTTTTTGATTGGGGCTTATAATGAAAAACTGTTTTTT. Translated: CASSFLIGAYNEKLFF.

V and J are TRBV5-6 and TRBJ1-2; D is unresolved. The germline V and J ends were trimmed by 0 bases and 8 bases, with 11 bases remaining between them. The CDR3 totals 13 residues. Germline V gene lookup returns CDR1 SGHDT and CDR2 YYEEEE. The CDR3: CASSLVAAPGYTF. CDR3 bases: TGTGCCAGCAGCTTGGTGGCGGCGCCCGGCTACACCTTC.

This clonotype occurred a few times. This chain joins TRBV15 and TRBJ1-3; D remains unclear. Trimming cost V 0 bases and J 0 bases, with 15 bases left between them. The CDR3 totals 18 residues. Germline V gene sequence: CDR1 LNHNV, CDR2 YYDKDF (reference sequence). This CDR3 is CATSRDHLRKSSGNTIYF. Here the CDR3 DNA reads TGTGCCACCAGCAGAGATCATCTACGTAAGAGCTCTGGAAACACCATATATTTT.

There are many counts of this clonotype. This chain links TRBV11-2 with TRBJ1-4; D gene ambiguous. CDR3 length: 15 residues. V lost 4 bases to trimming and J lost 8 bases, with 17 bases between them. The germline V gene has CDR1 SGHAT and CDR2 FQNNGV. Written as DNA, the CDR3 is TGTGCCAGCAGCTACACTTTCAAAAGAGGGGAAAAACTGTTTTTT. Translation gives CASSYTFKRGEKLFF.

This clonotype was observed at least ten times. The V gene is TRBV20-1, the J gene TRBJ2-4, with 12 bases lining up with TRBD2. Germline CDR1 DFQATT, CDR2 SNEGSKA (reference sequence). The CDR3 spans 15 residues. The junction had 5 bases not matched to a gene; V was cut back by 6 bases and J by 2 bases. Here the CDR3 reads CSAELAGGSKNIQYF. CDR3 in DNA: TGCAGTGCAGAACTAGCGGGGGGTTCCAAAAACATTCAGTACTTC.

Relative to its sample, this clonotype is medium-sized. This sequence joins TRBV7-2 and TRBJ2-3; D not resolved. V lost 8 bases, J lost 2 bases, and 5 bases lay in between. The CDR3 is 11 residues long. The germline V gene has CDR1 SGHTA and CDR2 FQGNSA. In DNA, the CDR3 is TGTGCCAGCGCCACCACAGATACGCAGTATTTT. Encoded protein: CASATTDTQYF.

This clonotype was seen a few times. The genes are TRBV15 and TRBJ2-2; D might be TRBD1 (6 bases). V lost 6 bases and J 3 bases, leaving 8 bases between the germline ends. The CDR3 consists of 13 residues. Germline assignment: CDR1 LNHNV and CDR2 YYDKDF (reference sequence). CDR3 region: CATSPGDTGELFF. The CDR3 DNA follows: TGTGCCACCAGTCCAGGGGACACCGGGGAGCTGTTTTTT. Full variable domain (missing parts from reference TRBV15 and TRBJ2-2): DAMVIQNPRYQVTQFGKPVTLSCSQTLNHNVMYWYQQKSSQAPKLLFHYYDKDFNNEADTPDNFQSRRPNTSFCFLDIRSPGLGDTAMYLCATSPGDTGELFFGEGSRLTVL.

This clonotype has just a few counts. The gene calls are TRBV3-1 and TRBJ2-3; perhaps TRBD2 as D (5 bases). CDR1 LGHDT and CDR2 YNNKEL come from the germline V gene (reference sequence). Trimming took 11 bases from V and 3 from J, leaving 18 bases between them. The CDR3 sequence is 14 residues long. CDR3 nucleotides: TGTGCCGGACTCCGGCGCATAGTGACAGATACGCAGTATTTT. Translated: CAGLRRIVTDTQYF.

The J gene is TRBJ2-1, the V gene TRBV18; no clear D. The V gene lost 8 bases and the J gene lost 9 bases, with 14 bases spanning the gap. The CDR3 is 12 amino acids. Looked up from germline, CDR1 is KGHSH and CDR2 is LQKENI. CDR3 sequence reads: CASVGSGGEQFF. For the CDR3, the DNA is TGTGCCAGCGTCGGGTCGGGCGGTGAGCAGTTCTTC.

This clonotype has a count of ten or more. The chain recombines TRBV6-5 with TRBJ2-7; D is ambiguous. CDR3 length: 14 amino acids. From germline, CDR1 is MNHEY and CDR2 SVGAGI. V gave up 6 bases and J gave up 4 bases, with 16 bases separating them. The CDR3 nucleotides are TGTGCCAGCAGGGTTGAGTTCGAAAGGTACGAGCAGTACTTC. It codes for CASRVEFERYEQYF.

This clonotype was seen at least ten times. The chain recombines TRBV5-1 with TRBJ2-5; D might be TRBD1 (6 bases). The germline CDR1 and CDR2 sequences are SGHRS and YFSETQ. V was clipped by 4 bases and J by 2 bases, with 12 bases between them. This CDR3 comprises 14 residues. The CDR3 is CASSLGTSQETQYF. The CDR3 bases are TGCGCCAGCAGCCTGGGGACATCGCAAGAGACCCAGTACTTC.

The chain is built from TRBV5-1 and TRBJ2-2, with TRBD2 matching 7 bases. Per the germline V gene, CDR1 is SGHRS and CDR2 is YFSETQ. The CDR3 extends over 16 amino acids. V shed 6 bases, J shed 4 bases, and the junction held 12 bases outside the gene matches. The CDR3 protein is CASTNQGTGGTGELFF. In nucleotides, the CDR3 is TGCGCCAGCACCAACCAAGGGACGGGAGGCACCGGGGAGCTGTTTTTT.

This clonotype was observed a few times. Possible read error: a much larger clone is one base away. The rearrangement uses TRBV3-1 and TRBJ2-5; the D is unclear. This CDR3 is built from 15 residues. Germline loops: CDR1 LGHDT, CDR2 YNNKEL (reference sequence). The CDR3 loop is CASSQDPARQEAQYF. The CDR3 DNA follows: TGTGCCAGCAGCCAAGATCCGGCCAGACAAGAGGCCCAGTACTTC.

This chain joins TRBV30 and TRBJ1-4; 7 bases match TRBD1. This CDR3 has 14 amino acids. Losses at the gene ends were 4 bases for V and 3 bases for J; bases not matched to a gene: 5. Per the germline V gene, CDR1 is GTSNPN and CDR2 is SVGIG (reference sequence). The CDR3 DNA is TGTGCCTGGAATGCCGGGACAGCTAATGAAAAACTGTTTTTT. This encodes CAWNAGTANEKLFF.

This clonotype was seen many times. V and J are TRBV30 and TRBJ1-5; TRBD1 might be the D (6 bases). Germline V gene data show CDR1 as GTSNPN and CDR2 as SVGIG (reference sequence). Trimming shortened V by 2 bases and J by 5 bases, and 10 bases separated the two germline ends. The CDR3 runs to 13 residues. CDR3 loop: CAWSPTGHQPQHF. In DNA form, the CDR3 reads TGTGCCTGGAGTCCTACAGGGCATCAGCCCCAGCATTTT.

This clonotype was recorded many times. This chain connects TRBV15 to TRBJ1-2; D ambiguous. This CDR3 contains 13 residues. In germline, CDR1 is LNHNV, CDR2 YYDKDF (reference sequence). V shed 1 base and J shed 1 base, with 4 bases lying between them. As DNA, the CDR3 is TGTGCCACCAGCAGAGGACTTAACTATGGCTACACCTTC. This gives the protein CATSRGLNYGYTF.